This TCR beta chain was obtained from a study of T-cell reconstitution after alpha-beta-depleted transplantation in children. Study results and caveats: After transplant, at about two months, alpha-beta T cells were reportedly derived from several hundred expanded graft clones.

The CDR3 has 15 amino acids. V lost 0 bases to trimming and J lost 3 bases, with 11 bases between them. Germline V lookup: CDR1 ENHRY, CDR2 SYGVKD. On this clonotype itself: Its antigen is still unknown.

The authors prepared the TCRbeta library with unique molecular identifiers. MiXCR was run by TCRdb on the PCR reads, yielding one entry per CDR3 protein. Of approximately 650,000 distinct CDR3 sequences listed, roughly 13% are singletons. The source was PBMCs, collected before TCRalphabeta/CD19-depleted stem cell transplant. The V gene is TRBV10-3, the J gene TRBJ1-2; the D is unclear. The sequence was obtained from a girl aged 2-9 years with congenital amegakaryocytic thrombocytopenia, due to receive a stem cell transplant. The CDR3 DNA reads TGTGCCATCAGTGAGTCGAAGCAGGACGACTATGGCTACACCTTC. Protein product: CAISESKQDDYGYTF.